The subject of this entry is one T cell receptor (beta chain). The data were taken from a study of blood T cell repertoires in COVID-19. Overall study context: Acute and convalescent COVID-19 specimens originated in the United States, Italy and Spain. In each case, the material was cDNA or gDNA derived from T cells, B-cell-depleted T cells, or PBMCs.

The authors' processing: Using reference gene primer amplification, nucleated cell counts were estimated. Sequencing used immunoSEQ multiplex PCR; TCRdb keeps in-frame clones, though not all of them. The DNA was the basis for D and trimming; V, J and clone size are from that table. The data show 250,000 or so clones, 80% to 90% seen once. This CDR3 contains 15 residues. Trimming took 0 bases from V and 7 from J; bases not matched to a gene: 1. Germline V gene data show CDR1 as SEHNR and CDR2 as FQNEAQ (reference sequence). The TCR originated in a woman between 40 and 55 years old who had recovered from COVID-19. Sequenced: peripheral blood. The genes are TRBV7-9 and TRBJ2-1; 12 bases match TRBD2. The DNA for the CDR3 is TGTGCCAGCAGCTTAGCCGGACTAGCGGGGAATGAGCAGTTCTTC. Translation gives CASSLAGLAGNEQFF.